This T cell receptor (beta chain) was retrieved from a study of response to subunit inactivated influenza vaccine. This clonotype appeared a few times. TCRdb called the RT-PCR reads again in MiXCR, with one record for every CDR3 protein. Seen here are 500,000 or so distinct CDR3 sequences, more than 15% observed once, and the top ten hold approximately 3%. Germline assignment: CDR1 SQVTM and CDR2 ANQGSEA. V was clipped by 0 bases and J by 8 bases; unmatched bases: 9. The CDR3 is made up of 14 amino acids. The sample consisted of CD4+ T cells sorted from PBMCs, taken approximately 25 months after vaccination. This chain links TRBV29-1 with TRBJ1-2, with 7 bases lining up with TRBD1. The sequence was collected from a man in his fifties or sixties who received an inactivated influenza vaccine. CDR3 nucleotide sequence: TGCAGCGTTGAAGAGGCGGGACAGTACTTGGGCTACACCTTC. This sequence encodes CSVEEAGQYLGYTF.